Reported below is one T cell receptor (beta chain). Germline lookup yields CDR1 MNHNS and CDR2 SASEGT. This CDR3 is built from 15 residues. The V gene end was trimmed by 1 base and the J gene end by 6 bases; junction bases not matched to a gene: 6. This entry is derived from a study of blood T cell repertoires in COVID-19. Study context: COVID-19 samples, acute and convalescent, were from the United States, Italy and Spain. The cDNA or gDNA used as material had been derived from T cells, B-cell-depleted T cells, or PBMCs.

In the original workflow: By means of reference gene primer amplification, nucleated cell counts were estimated. The protocol was immunoSEQ multiplex PCR, while the TCRdb copy is restricted to in-frame clones and leaves out a portion. For V, J and clone size, that table is used; D and trimming come from the DNA. This sample carries some 260,000 clones, about 73% of them seen once, and the ten largest clones take approximately 3.2%. The sample comprised peripheral blood. V gene TRBV6-1 combines with J gene TRBJ2-7, with 10 bases identical to TRBD2. This TCR was recovered from a woman older than 75 with acute or convalescent COVID-19. CDR3 loop: CASSEGLAGASEQYF. CDR3 DNA sequence: TGTGCCAGCAGTGAAGGGCTAGCGGGAGCGTCCGAGCAGTACTTC.